These 30 T cell receptor beta chains share one sample of origin, sequenced in a study of T-cell memory formation after mild COVID-19. TCRdb itself ran the 5' RACE reads through MiXCR, one entry per CDR3 protein. The repertoire has tens of thousands of distinct CDR3 sequences, about 13% of them found once; the top ten carry roughly a quarter. Sequenced material: PBMCs or a T cell subset sorted from them (not recorded which). These receptors were taken from an adult woman who had mild COVID-19 (a few samples of this study predate the infection). Cell type and time point are not known.

In its sample, this clonotype was seen many times. The rearrangement links TRBV7-8 to TRBJ1-1; D unclear. CDR1 is SGHVS, CDR2 FQNEAQ, per germline. The CDR3 spans 13 residues. Trimming took 2 bases from V and 5 from J, leaving 9 bases between them. The CDR3 DNA follows: TGTGCCAGCAGCTTAAAAAGGGAAACTGAAGCTTTCTTT. As protein: CASSLKRETEAFF.

There are a few counts of this clonotype. The V and J genes are TRBV20-1 and TRBJ2-5, with D possibly TRBD1 on 6 matching bases. Germline V gene data show CDR1 as DFQATT and CDR2 as SNEGSKA (reference sequence). This CDR3 is 15 amino acids long. Trimming took off 0 bases at V and 3 bases at J, with 14 bases between the two ends. The CDR3 nucleotides read TGCAGTGCTAGAGATCCCACAGGGTGGGAAGAGACCCAGTACTTC. Its protein is CSARDPTGWEETQYF.

This clonotype came up a few times. The CDR3 bases are TGCAGCGTTGAATTACTAGGGAACCTATACAATGAGCAGTTCTTC. It yields the protein CSVELLGNLYNEQFF. The rearrangement uses TRBV29-1 and TRBJ2-1; D may be TRBD2 (5 bases). Per germline, CDR1 SQVTM and CDR2 ANQGSEA. This CDR3 has 15 amino acids. V was pared by 2 bases and J by 4 bases, with 15 bases between.

This clonotype was observed a few times. The chain carries TRBV4-3 and TRBJ2-7; D is ambiguous. CDR1 is LGHNA and CDR2 is YSLEER in the germline V gene. The CDR3 is made up of 13 amino acids. The ends were cut back, 4 bases at V and 4 bases at J, with 11 bases in the middle. Written as DNA, the CDR3 is TGCGCCAGCAGCCGGGCTTTGGGGTACGAGCAGTACTTC. It translates to CASSRALGYEQYF.

This clonotype came up a few times. V and J are TRBV5-5 and TRBJ1-5; D not resolved. The CDR3 has 15 residues. Germline CDR1 SGHKS, CDR2 YYEKEE (reference sequence). The ends were cut back, 0 bases at V and 0 bases at J, with 7 bases in the middle. The CDR3 region has the DNA TGTGCCAGCAGCTTGGGCATAGGTAGCAATCAGCCCCAGCATTTT. This codes for CASSLGIGSNQPQHF.

The rearrangement joins TRBV4-2 to TRBJ2-7; 7 nucleotides line up with TRBD1. The CDR3 contains 16 residues. Germline trimming cut 4 bases from V and 0 bases from J; bases unmatched to any gene: 9. Looked up from germline, CDR1 is LGHNA and CDR2 is YNFKEQ. CDR3 loop: CASSRAGTEISYEQYF. As DNA, the CDR3 is TGTGCCAGCAGCCGTGCCGGGACAGAAATCTCCTACGAGCAGTACTTC.

This clonotype was recorded at least ten times. V and J are TRBV7-6 and TRBJ1-1, with D perhaps matching TRBD1 (5 bases). The CDR3 contains 15 residues. Between the trimmed V and J ends, which lost 1 base and 1 base, there was a span of 10 bases. Germline assignment: CDR1 SGHVS and CDR2 FNYEAQ. The CDR3 bases are TGTGCCAGCAGCTTAGAGTCAGGGAGGAACACTGAAGCTTTCTTT. It specifies CASSLESGRNTEAFF.

The chain couples TRBV29-1 to TRBJ1-1, with 10 bases lining up with TRBD1. The junction had 4 bases not matched to a gene; V was cut back by 6 bases and J by 6 bases. Germline lookup yields CDR1 SQVTM and CDR2 ANQGSEA. The CDR3 has 12 amino acids. The CDR3 spells CSVADRGAEAFF. The DNA of the CDR3 is TGCAGCGTCGCGGACAGGGGGGCTGAAGCTTTCTTT.

V is TRBV7-2 and J is TRBJ2-1, with 7 bases identical to TRBD1. The CDR3 totals 18 residues. With 1 base clipped from V and 6 bases from J, the junction kept 15 bases outside the gene matches. The V gene's germline CDR1 is SGHTA and CDR2 FQGNSA. CDR3 protein: CASSLVWRLGDSSNEQFF. CDR3 in DNA: TGTGCCAGCAGCTTAGTTTGGCGTCTGGGGGACAGCTCCAATGAGCAGTTCTTC.

This clonotype appeared many times. The chain combines TRBV2 with TRBJ2-1; no firm D call. V lost 5 bases to trimming and J lost 10 bases, with 3 bases between them. Germline assignment: CDR1 SNHLY and CDR2 FYNNEI. This CDR3 is built from 9 residues. The CDR3 is CASSPEQFF. In DNA, the CDR3 is TGTGCCAGCAGTCCCGAGCAGTTCTTC.

The V and J genes are TRBV19 and TRBJ2-7; D may correspond to TRBD1 or TRBD2 (6 bases each). Germline CDR1 reads LNHDA; CDR2 reads SQIVND (reference sequence). CDR3 length: 12 residues. Trimming stripped 11 bases from V and 6 bases from J, with 17 bases between. This CDR3 reads CAASGACLEQYF. DNA of the CDR3: TGTGCCGCCTCGGGGGCCTGCCTCGAGCAGTACTTC.

This clonotype was detected ten times or more. The chain employs TRBV7-9 and TRBJ2-5; TRBD1 aligns across 8 bases. V gave up 7 bases and J gave up 2 bases; unmatched junction bases: 18. In germline, CDR1 is SEHNR, CDR2 FQNEAQ (reference sequence). This CDR3 spans 18 amino acids. CDR3 protein: CASTRGPGTGAVQETQYF. In DNA, the CDR3 is TGTGCCAGCACCCGGGGACCGGGGACAGGAGCCGTACAAGAGACCCAGTACTTC. Full variable domain (rest looked up from reference TRBV7-9 and TRBJ2-5): DTGVSQNPRHKITKRGQNVTFRCDPISEHNRLYWYRQTLGQGPEFLTYFQNEAQLEKSRLLSDRFSAERPKGSFSTLEIQRTEQGDSAMYLCASTRGPGTGAVQETQYFGPGTRLLVL.

V gene TRBV25-1 combines with J gene TRBJ2-3; possible D gene TRBD1, 6 bases. This CDR3 is 14 amino acids long. CDR1 and CDR2 from the germline V gene are MGHDK and SYGVNS. Trimming took off 6 bases at V and 1 base at J, with 11 bases between the two ends. CDR3: CASSTQGRTDTQYF. DNA of the CDR3: TGTGCCAGCAGCACACAGGGACGCACAGATACGCAGTATTTT.

The sample holds a few counts of this clonotype. The rearrangement uses TRBV7-6 and TRBJ2-2; D not resolved. Trimming took off 4 bases at V and 0 bases at J, with 6 bases between the two ends. CDR1 and CDR2 (germline): SGHVS, FNYEAQ. This CDR3 contains 14 residues. The CDR3: CASSYIANTGELFF. The CDR3 nucleotides are TGTGCCAGCAGCTACATAGCGAACACCGGGGAGCTGTTTTTT.

The table lists this clonotype with a few counts. The chain has TRBV7-9 and TRBJ2-5; D assignment may be TRBD1 or TRBD2 (5 bases each). With 6 bases removed from V and 3 bases from J, the gap between germline ends came to 20 bases. Germline lookup yields CDR1 SEHNR and CDR2 FQNEAQ (reference sequence). The CDR3 loop spans 16 amino acids. The CDR3 coding sequence is TGTGCCAGCAGTTACGGGAACAGGCCTTTAGAAGAGACCCAGTACTTC. Protein sequence: CASSYGNRPLEETQYF. The variable domain in full, with the rest retrieved from reference TRBV7-9 and TRBJ2-5, is DTGVSQNPRHKITKRGQNVTFRCDPISEHNRLYWYRQTLGQGPEFLTYFQNEAQLEKSRLLSDRFSAERPKGSFSTLEIQRTEQGDSAMYLCASSYGNRPLEETQYFGPGTRLLVL.

This clonotype was counted between two and nine times. The chain uses TRBV7-9 and TRBJ1-1; weak D call: TRBD1 (5 bases). This CDR3 spans 11 amino acids. The ends were cut back, 6 bases at V and 8 bases at J, with 10 bases in the middle. Germline V lookup: CDR1 SEHNR, CDR2 FQNEAQ (reference sequence). The CDR3 sequence is CASRPGHEAFF. In DNA form, the CDR3 reads TGTGCCAGCAGACCTGGACACGAAGCTTTCTTT. The whole variable domain, remainder taken from reference TRBV7-9 and TRBJ1-1, is DTGVSQNPRHKITKRGQNVTFRCDPISEHNRLYWYRQTLGQGPEFLTYFQNEAQLEKSRLLSDRFSAERPKGSFSTLEIQRTEQGDSAMYLCASRPGHEAFFGQGTRLTVV.

The chain recombines TRBV24-1 with TRBJ2-1; D perhaps matches TRBD2 (5 bases). V lost 6 bases and J lost 6, with 20 bases in between. CDR1 is KGHDR, CDR2 SFDVKD, per germline. This CDR3 region has 16 residues. The CDR3 coding sequence is TGTGCCACCAGTCGCTCCCCGCCGGAGGTTTCCAATGAGCAGTTCTTC. Its protein is CATSRSPPEVSNEQFF.

This clonotype has more than one count but fewer than ten. The genes are TRBV4-3 and TRBJ2-7, with D tentatively TRBD1 or TRBD2 (6 bases each). The V gene's germline CDR1 is LGHNA and CDR2 YSLEER. The CDR3 runs 15 residues. V was pared by 2 bases and J by 2 bases, with 13 bases between. The CDR3 sequence is CASSQWGAPAYEQYF. CDR3 nucleotide sequence: TGCGCCAGCAGCCAATGGGGGGCACCGGCCTACGAGCAGTACTTC.

In its sample, this clonotype was seen a few times. In nucleotides, the CDR3 is TGTGCCAGCAGTCCGGGACAGGGTATGGGGTACACTGAAGCTTTCTTT. Translating gives CASSPGQGMGYTEAFF. The chain has TRBV7-9 and TRBJ1-1, with TRBD1 matching over 9 bases. The CDR3 loop spans 16 amino acids. After removal of 6 bases from V and 3 bases from J, the junction contained 11 bases not matched to a gene. The germline CDR1 and CDR2 sequences are SEHNR and FQNEAQ (reference sequence).

This chain joins TRBV21-1 and TRBJ2-6; the tabulated D call, TRBD1, remains unverified against the DNA. TRBV21-1 is annotated as a pseudogene. There are 15 residues in the CDR3. CDR3 protein: CASSIGDTWANVLTF. The DNA for the CDR3 is TGTGCCAGCAGCATCGGGGACACCTGGGCCAACGTCCTGACTTTC.

The V and J genes are TRBV11-2 and TRBJ2-3; maybe TRBD1 (6 bases). There are 15 residues in the CDR3. The V gene lost 2 bases and the J gene lost 8 bases, with 17 bases spanning the gap. Germline assignment: CDR1 SGHAT and CDR2 FQNNGV. CDR3 DNA sequence: TGTGCCAGCAGCTTACGCAGCCTACAGGGTGCTACGCAGTATTTT. As protein: CASSLRSLQGATQYF.

This sequence joins TRBV12-3 or TRBV12-4 and TRBJ2-7; D not resolved. This CDR3 region has 13 residues. Trimming took 6 bases from V and 2 from J, leaving 11 bases between them. The chain's CDR3 is CASSLRVTYEQYF. The CDR3 DNA follows: TGTGCCAGCAGCCTAAGGGTTACCTACGAGCAGTACTTC.

The V gene is TRBV7-6, the J gene TRBJ2-1; TRBD2 agrees at 9 bases. The V and J ends lost 1 base and 7 bases, in that order; junction bases with no gene match: 8. The CDR3 sequence is 16 residues long. Germline CDR1 SGHVS, CDR2 FNYEAQ. CDR3 region: CASSLGPGLAGNEQFF. The CDR3, as DNA: TGTGCCAGCAGCTTAGGCCCGGGACTAGCCGGGAATGAGCAGTTCTTC.

The CDR3 here is CASILAGVRNEQFF. The CDR3 nucleotides read TGTGCCAGTATACTAGCGGGAGTGAGGAATGAGCAGTTCTTC. V gene TRBV13 combines with J gene TRBJ2-1, with 11 bases aligning to TRBD2. The germline V gene encodes CDR1 PRHDT and CDR2 FYEKMQ (reference sequence). This CDR3 region has 14 residues. V trimming: 9 bases; J trimming: 7 bases; junction bases outside the gene matches: 8.

This clonotype turned up a few times. The chain combines TRBV7-9 with TRBJ1-1; possibly TRBD1 for D (6 bases). This CDR3 has 14 residues. Trimming cost V 3 bases and J 3 bases, with 11 bases left between them. CDR1 is SEHNR and CDR2 is FQNEAQ in the germline V gene (reference sequence). In DNA form, the CDR3 reads TGTGCCAGCAGCTTGGGGCAGGGGCACACTGAAGCTTTCTTT. This translates into CASSLGQGHTEAFF.

The table lists this clonotype with a few counts. The gene calls are TRBV12-3 or TRBV12-4 and TRBJ2-7; 10 bases align to TRBD1. Unmatched junction bases numbered 8, after V lost 3 bases and J lost 3 bases. There are 16 residues in the CDR3. In nucleotides, the CDR3 is TGTGCCAGCAGTTTCCCCGGGACAGGGGACTTCTACGAGCAGTACTTC. Amino acids: CASSFPGTGDFYEQYF.

This clonotype was seen many times. This CDR3 reads CASSSTDTQYF. For the CDR3, the DNA is TGCGCCAGCAGCTCCACAGATACGCAGTATTTT. This chain uses TRBV5-1 with TRBJ2-3; D not resolved. CDR1 SGHRS and CDR2 YFSETQ come from the germline V gene. CDR3 length equals 11 residues. Trimming left V 3 bases short and J 2 bases short, with 1 base between.

The chain links TRBV4-2 to TRBJ1-3; tentatively, D is TRBD1 (6 bases). This CDR3 has 15 amino acids. Looked up from germline, CDR1 is LGHNA and CDR2 is YNFKEQ. Trimming pared 1 base from V and 8 bases from J, leaving 15 bases between. The CDR3 loop is CASSQGDIYGDTIYF. Here the CDR3 DNA reads TGTGCCAGCAGCCAAGGGGACATCTACGGAGACACCATATATTTT.

This clonotype was seen a few times. The chain carries TRBV7-2 and TRBJ2-3, with D perhaps given as TRBD1 or TRBD2 (5 bases each). This CDR3 region has 16 residues. Per the germline V gene, CDR1 is SGHTA and CDR2 is FQGNSA. V lost 4 bases, J lost 0 bases, and 14 bases lay in between. CDR3 DNA sequence: TGTGCCAGCAGCTACTGGGGGAGCGTTAGCACAGATACGCAGTATTTT. Protein: CASSYWGSVSTDTQYF.

This clonotype was seen more than once but under ten times. The genes are TRBV7-2 and TRBJ2-1; D could derive from TRBD1 or TRBD2 (6 bases each). V was clipped by 5 bases and J by 3 bases, with 23 bases between them. Germline V CDR1 and CDR2: SGHTA, FQGNSA. This CDR3 has 18 residues. The CDR3 DNA is TGTGCCAGCAGCGGAGGGGGAATCCCGGCAGGAGACTACAATGAGCAGTTCTTC. Translating it yields CASSGGGIPAGDYNEQFF.